The 15 T cell receptor beta chains given below trace back to one sample, sequenced in a study of blood T cell repertoires in COVID-19 (dated by TCRdb to the early 2020s). The library was made by the immunoSEQ multiplex PCR assay. TCRdb's version of the immuneACCESS table is confined to in-frame rearrangements and falls short of the full clone set. An unresolved V gene accounts for under half of the shortfall where checked; the remainder is of unknown origin. This sample gives 250,000 or so clones in total; about nine tenths of them show up just once. The ten largest account for about 3% of the sample. The sequencing sample was made of peripheral blood. Receptors were obtained from a woman aged 30 to 39 with active or convalescent COVID-19.

The chain links TRBV13 to TRBJ1-2, with a possible D match to TRBD1 (5 bases). V lost 7 bases, J lost 4 bases, and 10 bases lay in between. Germline V gives CDR1 PRHDT, CDR2 FYEKMQ (reference sequence). This CDR3 contains 12 residues. The CDR3 here is CASKRTSYGYTF. CDR3 sequence (DNA): TGTGCCAGCAAAAGGACAAGCTATGGCTACACCTTC.

V usage is TRBV9 and J usage is TRBJ2-3, with 13 bases aligning to TRBD2. This CDR3 spans 17 amino acids. In germline, CDR1 is SGDLS, CDR2 YYNGEE. The V gene end was trimmed by 2 bases and the J gene end by 8 bases; junction bases not matched to a gene: 11. The CDR3 here is CASSVGPSLAGGATQYF. CDR3 DNA sequence: TGTGCCAGCAGCGTGGGGCCCTCACTAGCGGGGGGGGCTACGCAGTATTTT.

The chain recombines TRBV11-2 with TRBJ1-3, with 10 bases matching TRBD1. The CDR3 totals 18 residues. After removal of 4 bases from V and 0 bases from J, the junction contained 9 bases not matched to a gene. Germline CDR1 and CDR2: SGHAT and FQNNGV. CDR3 nucleotide sequence: TGTGCCAGCAGCTGTGGGACAGGGGCCCCTCACTCTGGAAACACCATATATTTT. Its protein product is CASSCGTGAPHSGNTIYF.

The chain carries TRBV7-2 and TRBJ2-1, with 7 bases that match TRBD2. The CDR3 covers 15 residues. Germline loops: CDR1 SGHTA, CDR2 FQGNSA. J was trimmed by 4 bases and V by 1 base; bases with no gene match: 4. This CDR3 is CASSLGGGPYNEQFF. CDR3 DNA: TGTGCCAGCAGCTTAGGGGGGGGTCCGTACAATGAGCAGTTCTTC.

Notes on this clone: A much larger clone sits a single nucleotide away, making a read error possible. The sample has other DNA sequences that encode this CDR3 too. The J gene is TRBJ2-1, the V gene TRBV6-4; 15 nucleotides match TRBD2. CDR1 is MRHNA, CDR2 SNTAGT, per germline. V lost 2 bases, J lost 7 bases, and 0 bases stayed unmatched. The CDR3 runs 15 residues. This CDR3 is CASSDGTSGGNEQFF. In DNA form, the CDR3 reads TGTGCCAGCAGTGACGGGACTAGCGGGGGGAATGAGCAGTTCTTC.

The genes are TRBV4-3 and TRBJ1-6, with D possibly matching TRBD1 (6 bases). Trimming took 0 bases from V and 7 from J, leaving 7 bases between them. The CDR3 totals 14 residues. CDR1 and CDR2 from the germline V gene are LGHNA and YSLEER. This chain's CDR3 is CASSQDRGNSPLHF. CDR3 DNA sequence: TGCGCCAGCAGCCAAGACAGGGGAAATTCACCCCTCCACTTT.

V gene TRBV9 combines with J gene TRBJ2-3; 10 bases map to TRBD2. Germline CDR1 is SGDLS and CDR2 is YYNGEE. V was pared by 5 bases and J by 1 base, with 7 bases of the junction left unmatched. This CDR3 has 16 residues. The CDR3 sequence: CASSSLAGAGTDTQYF. The CDR3 DNA reads as TGTGCCAGCAGTTCGCTAGCGGGGGCCGGCACAGATACGCAGTATTTT.

DNA for the CDR3: TGTGCCAGCTCACCCCCGCCTGGGGAGGAAAAACTGTTTTTT. It is translated as CASSPPPGEEKLFF. The J gene is TRBJ1-4, the V gene TRBV18; D is uncertain. This CDR3 contains 14 residues. V was clipped by 3 bases and J by 8 bases, with 13 bases between them. CDR1 is KGHSH and CDR2 is LQKENI in the germline V gene.

This clone was recorded a few times. Other DNA sequences within the sample encode an identical CDR3. The rearrangement links TRBV19 to TRBJ1-6, with a weak D call TRBD1 (5 bases). CDR1 LNHDA and CDR2 SQIVND come from the germline V gene (reference sequence). V was clipped by 3 bases and J by 5 bases, with 8 bases between them. The CDR3 extends over 14 amino acids. As DNA, the CDR3 is TGTGCCAGTAGTATCGGGGGAAATAATTCACCCCTCCACTTT. This sequence encodes CASSIGGNNSPLHF.

The V call is TRBV2, the J call TRBJ2-3; 7 bases align to TRBD1. Trimming at V came to 1 base and at J to 2 bases, leaving 6 bases not matched to a gene. Germline CDR1 is SNHLY and CDR2 is FYNNEI. The CDR3 loop spans 16 amino acids. In DNA form, the CDR3 reads TGTGCCAGCAGTGAAGAACAGGGGTTAATCACAGATACGCAGTATTTT. Encoded protein: CASSEEQGLITDTQYF.

This clone was seen only once. This sequence joins TRBV4-3 and TRBJ2-1; TRBD2 is a possible D gene (6 bases). The V gene's germline CDR1 is LGHNA and CDR2 YSLEER. Trimming pared 4 bases from V and 7 bases from J, leaving 14 bases between. The CDR3 totals 14 residues. DNA of the CDR3: TGCGCCAGCAGCCTATCGACTAGTGGGAATGAGCAGTTCTTC. Protein: CASSLSTSGNEQFF.

The V gene is TRBV29-1, the J gene TRBJ2-5; 8 positions agree with TRBD2. The CDR3 extends over 13 amino acids. The V and J ends lost 6 bases and 5 bases, in that order; junction bases with no gene match: 8. The germline CDR1 and CDR2 sequences are SQVTM and ANQGSEA. CDR3 residues: CSVDPGGRETQYF. CDR3 in DNA: TGCAGCGTCGACCCGGGGGGGAGGGAGACCCAGTACTTC.

The chain uses TRBV2 and TRBJ2-1; maybe TRBD2 (6 bases). Germline CDR1 and CDR2: SNHLY and FYNNEI. The CDR3 sequence is 15 residues long. V lost 2 bases to trimming and J lost 7 bases, with 15 bases between them. The DNA of the CDR3 is TGTGCCAGCAGTGAATACGGGGGAATGACGAATGAGCAGTTCTTC. Protein product: CASSEYGGMTNEQFF.

The chain recombines TRBV5-6 with TRBJ2-5, with D perhaps TRBD1 (6 bases). CDR3 size: 14 residues. Germline CDR1 SGHDT, CDR2 YYEEEE. Trimming removed 2 bases at V and 2 bases at J, with 10 bases between. This chain's CDR3 is CASSLSGQQETQYF. The CDR3 bases are TGTGCCAGCAGCTTAAGCGGACAGCAAGAGACCCAGTACTTC.

This sequence joins TRBV7-2 and TRBJ2-3; 12 nucleotides line up with TRBD2. Germline V gene sequence: CDR1 SGHTA, CDR2 FQGNSA. The CDR3 runs 16 residues. The V gene end was trimmed by 4 bases and the J gene end by 4 bases; junction bases not matched to a gene: 6. CDR3 bases: TGTGCCAGCAGCTCAAGACTAGCGGGGGAAGCAGATACGCAGTATTTT. It is translated as CASSSRLAGEADTQYF.